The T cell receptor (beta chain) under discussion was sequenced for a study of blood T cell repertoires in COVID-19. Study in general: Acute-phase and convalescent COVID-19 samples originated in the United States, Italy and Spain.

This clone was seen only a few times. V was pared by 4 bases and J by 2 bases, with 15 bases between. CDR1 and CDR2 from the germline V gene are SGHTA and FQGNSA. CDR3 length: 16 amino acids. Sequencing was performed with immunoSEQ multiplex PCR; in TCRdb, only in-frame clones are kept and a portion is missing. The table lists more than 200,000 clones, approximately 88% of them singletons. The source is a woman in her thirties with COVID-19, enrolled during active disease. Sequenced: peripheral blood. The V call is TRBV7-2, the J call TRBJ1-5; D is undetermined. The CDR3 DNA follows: TGTGCCAGCAGCTCGGACTATTTAGGTGGCAATCAGCCCCAGCATTTT. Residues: CASSSDYLGGNQPQHF. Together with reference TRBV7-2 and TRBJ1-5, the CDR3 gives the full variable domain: GAGVSQSPSNKVTEKGKDVELRCDPISGHTALYWYRQSLGQGLEFLIYFQGNSAPDKSGLPSDRFSAERTGGSVSTLTIQRTQQEDSAVYLCASSSDYLGGNQPQHFGDGTRLSIL.